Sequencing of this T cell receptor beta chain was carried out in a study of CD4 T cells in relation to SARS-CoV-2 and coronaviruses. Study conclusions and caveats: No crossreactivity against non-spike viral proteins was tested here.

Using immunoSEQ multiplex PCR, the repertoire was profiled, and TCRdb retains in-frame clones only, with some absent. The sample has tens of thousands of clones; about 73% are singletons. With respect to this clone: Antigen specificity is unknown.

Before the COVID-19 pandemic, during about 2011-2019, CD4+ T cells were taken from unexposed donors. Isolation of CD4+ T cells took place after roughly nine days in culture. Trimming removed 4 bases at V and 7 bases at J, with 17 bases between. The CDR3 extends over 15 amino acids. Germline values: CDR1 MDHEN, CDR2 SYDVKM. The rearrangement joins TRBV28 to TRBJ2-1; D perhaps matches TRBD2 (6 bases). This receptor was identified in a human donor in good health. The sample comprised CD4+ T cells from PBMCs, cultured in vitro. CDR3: CASSYSWEAGNEQFF. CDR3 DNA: TGTGCCAGCAGTTACTCGTGGGAGGCCGGGAATGAGCAGTTCTTC.